The entry below describes one T cell receptor beta chain. The specificity of this receptor is unknown. Per-base quality was not reported, and no clone a single base away is much larger than it. This specimen comes from a study of shared clonotypes between healthy human individuals (dated by TCRdb to 2018 to 2020). Context from the whole study: The cohort included three men and a couple of women between 18 and 49 years of age. Libraries were prepared and TCR repertoires were sequenced by different laboratories using diverse techniques, in order to increase sequencing depth and limit assay-specific biases. Leukapheresis yielded between about 0.94 and 10 billion PBMCs per donor. To estimate repertoire size and how much clonotypes are shared between individuals, the study performed deep sequencing of blood TCR repertoires from a handful of healthy adults. For each donor, three plates each were used for CD4 naive and CD4 memory, two plates were used for CD8 naive, and one plate was used for CD8 memory. Here is what the overall study found, with its caveats: Sampling was restricted to blood, and TCR repertoires in tissues likely differ from the TCR repertoires found in blood. Pairwise subsampling led to the expectation that sequencing depth would affect the degree of clonotype sharing among donors. Because the study included only a small number of donors, the genetic and exposure-history diversity represented was limited. Compared with non-shared clonotypes, clonotypes shared by all four sorted-subset donors had higher generation probabilities. Naive subsets generally had larger estimated clonotype richness than memory subsets. Incomplete sequencing was indicated by rarefaction of sorted-subset datasets, despite the large sequencing depth. When a few donors were compared, the shared fraction of clonotypes was roughly 4.8% for naive CD4, 3% to 4% for naive CD8, 2% to 2.5% for memory CD4, and 0.3% to 0.5% for memory CD8.

The CDR3 holds 14 amino acids from the cysteine to the phenylalanine. Only the CDR3 region is kept as DNA, spanning 42 bases read in frame from base 1. The V and J ends are trimmed by 0 bases and 5 bases, leaving 8 bases between them. Via the germline V gene, CDR1 is SGHTA and CDR2 FQGNSA. Using the deep immunoSEQ assay, multiplex PCR amplified TCR CDR3 regions from genomic DNA. Genomic DNA extracted from each cell subset was distributed evenly over all wells of several immunoSEQ 96-well plates, and each plate served as one replicate. For sorted subsets, each replicate PCR was loaded with roughly 190 ng genomic DNA, equivalent to about 33,000 T cell genomes. Purified libraries were measured with a Qubit 3.0 fluorometer, size-checked on a Bioanalyzer 2100, and measured again with the KAPA Library Quantification kit. A separate single-read 150-cycle Illumina NextSeq 550 flow cell was used to sequence each immunoSEQ 96-well plate. As for the original processing: The immunoSEQ output contained only junctional sequences without quality scores, so filtering could not match that applied to full-length reads. Sequences were annotated with PyIR, a Python wrapper for IgBLAST v1.9, using IMGT germline references to assign V/J genes and CDR3. Reads were removed for weak V/J assignments (E-value above 1e-6), missing CDR3, stop codons, out-of-frame junctions, or ambiguous translated residues. V3J clonotypes were defined as sequences sharing the same inferred V gene, J gene, and CDR3 amino acid sequence. The percentage overlap between two repertoires was calculated by dividing the number of shared unique clonotypes by the size of the smaller repertoire. Three approaches were used to assess repertoire richness: RTK rarefaction, the Chao1 estimator, and Recon v2.1 estimates of unobserved clonotypes. For all TCRbeta clonotypes obtained by the gDNA method from a handful of donors, generation probabilities were computed with OLGA. TCRdb retrieved this table from immuneACCESS and kept in-frame rearrangements only. Not all clones are present; in checked studies, unresolved V genes account for under half, and no reason is known for the remainder. That table furnishes V, J and clone size, whereas the DNA furnished D and trimming. This sample has around 980,000 clones in its table, and around 82% of those were observed once. Jointly, the top ten make up roughly 0.65% of the sample.

Donors were healthy HIV-negative adults with no recently reported acute infections or vaccinations. All donors were Caucasian adults living in Nashville, Tennessee, USA. Magnetic negative selection was used to enrich CD4+ T cells, after which naive cells were positively selected on CD45RA and the negative fraction became the memory subset. After blood collection by leukapheresis, PBMCs were isolated using Ficoll-Histopaque density gradient centrifugation and then cryopreserved in the vapor phase of liquid nitrogen. Purity and quantity of every magnetically sorted T cell population were checked by analytical flow cytometry. Genomic DNA was isolated from every sorted fraction and measured by UV absorbance on a Nanodrop 2000c.

This sequence was found in a man aged 18 to 35 in good health. Some clones in this sample may be carry-over from other donors' samples. The V gene is TRBV7-2 and the J gene is TRBJ2-1, with the D gene not confidently named. Sequences were obtained from memory CD4+ T cells from PBMCs. The cell subset or site label for this specimen denotes: CD45RA-negative fraction. The CDR3 region reads CASSLAVFHNEQFF. In nucleotides, the sequence is TGTGCCAGCAGCTTAGCGGTTTTTCACAATGAGCAGTTCTTC.